This entry concerns a single T cell receptor beta chain. Its cognate antigen is unknown. Method: immunoSEQ multiplex PCR; TCRdb's copy keeps in-frame clones and lacks some. The repertoire has 150,000 to 200,000 clones, less than 90% of them found once; the top ten carry about 10%. V lost 5 bases, J lost 5 bases, and 3 bases stayed unmatched. CDR1 and CDR2 (germline): KGHSH, LQKENI. This CDR3 is built from 13 residues. The record originates from a study of cytomegalovirus exposure and HLA in healthy donors. Study-level findings and limits: Three chains linked to CMV were shown in vitro to be specific for CMV antigens. According to a subsequent analysis, TCR clusters identified in the first cohort showed a tendency to co-occur across the roughly 130 validation repertoires. With high specificity and sensitivity, the classifier reportedly diagnosed cytomegalovirus status.

This sequence joins TRBV18 and TRBJ2-5; TRBD1 matches at 9 bases. This receptor was obtained from a man in his thirties or forties in good health and CMV-seropositive. The specimen sequenced was PBMCs. The CDR3, as DNA: TGTGCCAGCTCATACGGACAGGGGGAGACCCAGTACTTC. It yields the protein CASSYGQGETQYF.